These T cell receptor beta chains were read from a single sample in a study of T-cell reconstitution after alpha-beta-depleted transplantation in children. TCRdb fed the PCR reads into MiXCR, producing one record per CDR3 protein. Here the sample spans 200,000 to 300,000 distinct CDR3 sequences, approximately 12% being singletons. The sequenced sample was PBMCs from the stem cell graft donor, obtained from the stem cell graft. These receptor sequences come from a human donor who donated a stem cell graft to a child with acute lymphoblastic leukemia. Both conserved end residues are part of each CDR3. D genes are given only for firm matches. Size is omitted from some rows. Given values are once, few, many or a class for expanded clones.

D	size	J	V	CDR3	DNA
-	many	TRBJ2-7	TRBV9	CASSSNTGASTYEQYF	TGTGCCAGCAGCAGTAACACTGGGGCTTCAACCTACGAGCAGTACTTC
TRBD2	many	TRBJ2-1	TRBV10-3	CAISEGRDEQFF	TGTGCCATCAGTGAGGGGAGGGATGAGCAGTTCTTC
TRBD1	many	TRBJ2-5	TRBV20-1	CSAEDRGRQETQYF	TGCAGTGCCGAGGACAGGGGGCGTCAAGAGACCCAGTACTTC
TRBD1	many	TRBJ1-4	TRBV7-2	CASSRTGGTNEKLFF	TGTGCCAGCAGCCGTACAGGGGGCACGAATGAAAAACTGTTTTTT
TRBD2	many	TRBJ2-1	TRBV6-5	CASSYSGGDNEQFF	TGTGCCAGCAGTTACTCGGGGGGGGACAATGAGCAGTTCTTC
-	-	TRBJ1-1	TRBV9	CASSARGDTEAFF	TGTGCCAGCAGCGCGAGAGGGGACACTGAAGCTTTCTTT
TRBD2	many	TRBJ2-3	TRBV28	CASSPGLTSGNTDTQYF	TGTGCCAGCAGCCCTGGCCTGACTAGCGGGAACACAGATACGCAGTATTTT
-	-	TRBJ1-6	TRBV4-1	CASRNGAQLGNSPLHF	TGCGCCAGCAGAAACGGGGCACAACTAGGAAATTCACCCCTCCACTTT
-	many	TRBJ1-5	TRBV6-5	CASSYVPANQPQHF	TGTGCCAGCAGTTACGTTCCGGCCAATCAGCCCCAGCATTTT
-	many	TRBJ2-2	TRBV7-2	CASSLASGTDGELFF	TGTGCCAGCAGCTTAGCGAGTGGCACGGACGGGGAGCTGTTTTTT
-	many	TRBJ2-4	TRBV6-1	CASSEPGIRKNIQYF	TGTGCCAGCAGTGAACCAGGGATAAGAAAAAACATTCAGTACTTC
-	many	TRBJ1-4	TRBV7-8	CASSLATWTDQNEKLFF	TGTGCCAGCAGCTTAGCGACCTGGACAGATCAAAATGAAAAACTGTTTTTT
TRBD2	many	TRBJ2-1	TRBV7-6	CASSSGLAGGPGVYNEQFF	TGTGCCAGCAGCTCAGGGCTAGCGGGAGGGCCAGGGGTATACAATGAGCAGTTCTTC
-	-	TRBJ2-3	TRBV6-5	CASSYARRILDRTDTQYF	TGTGCCAGCAGTTACGCACGACGGATCTTGGATCGGACAGATACGCAGTATTTT
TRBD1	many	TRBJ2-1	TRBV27	CASSLWIQGAKNEQFF	TGTGCCAGCAGTTTATGGATTCAGGGGGCAAAGAATGAGCAGTTCTTC
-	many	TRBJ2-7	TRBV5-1	CASSQDSIYEQYF	TGCGCCAGCAGCCAGGACTCCATCTACGAGCAGTACTTC
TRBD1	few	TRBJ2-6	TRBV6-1	CASSEVIAGGAGANVLTF	TGTGCCAGCAGTGAAGTTATAGCAGGGGGTGCTGGGGCCAACGTCCTGACTTTC
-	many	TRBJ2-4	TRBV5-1	CASSLNGVIQYF	TGCGCCAGCAGCTTGAACGGGGTCATTCAGTACTTC
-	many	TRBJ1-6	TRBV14	CASSQDSNSPLHF	TGTGCCAGCAGCCAGGACAGTAATTCACCCCTCCACTTT